The 2 T cell receptor beta chains listed next were all sequenced from one sample in a study of blood T cell repertoires in COVID-19. Here immunoSEQ multiplex PCR was the method, and the copy in TCRdb shows in-frame clones only, minus some. The data hold 85,000 to 130,000 clones, with 84% observed a single time. The sequenced sample was peripheral blood. These receptors were collected from a woman in her sixties with acute or convalescent COVID-19.

The rearrangement uses TRBV7-9 and TRBJ1-1; D possibly corresponds to TRBD1 (6 bases). V was trimmed by 5 bases and J by 5 bases, leaving 15 bases between them. The germline V gene has CDR1 SEHNR and CDR2 FQNEAQ (reference sequence). The CDR3 covers 14 residues. DNA for the CDR3: TGTGCCAGCAGCCCGATCGGGAGGGGGACTGAAGCTTTCTTT. Translating it yields CASSPIGRGTEAFF. Variable domain in full (rest from reference TRBV7-9 and TRBJ1-1): DTGVSQNPRHKITKRGQNVTFRCDPISEHNRLYWYRQTLGQGPEFLTYFQNEAQLEKSRLLSDRFSAERPKGSFSTLEIQRTEQGDSAMYLCASSPIGRGTEAFFGQGTRLTVV.

This sequence joins TRBV19 and TRBJ2-1; 8 bases map to TRBD1. This CDR3 is built from 15 residues. V gave up 7 bases and J gave up 7 bases; unmatched junction bases: 12. Germline CDR1 is LNHDA and CDR2 is SQIVND (reference sequence). The CDR3 loop reads CASNVATGASNEQFF. Here the CDR3 DNA reads TGTGCCAGTAACGTGGCGACAGGGGCCTCGAATGAGCAGTTCTTC.